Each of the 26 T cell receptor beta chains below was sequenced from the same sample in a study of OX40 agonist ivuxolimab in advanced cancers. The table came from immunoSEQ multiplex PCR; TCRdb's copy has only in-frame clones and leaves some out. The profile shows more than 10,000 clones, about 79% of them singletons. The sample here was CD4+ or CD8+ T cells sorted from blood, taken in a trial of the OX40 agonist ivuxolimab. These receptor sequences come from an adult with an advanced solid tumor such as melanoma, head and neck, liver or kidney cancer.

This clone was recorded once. The CDR3 protein is CASRGLVYEQFF. CDR3 nucleotides: TGCGCCAGCAGGGGACTAGTCTATGAGCAGTTCTTC. The rearrangement joins TRBV5-1 to TRBJ2-1; 8 bases are shared with TRBD2. V lost 5 bases to trimming and J lost 8 bases; unmatched junction nucleotides: 3. The CDR3 runs 12 residues. Germline V gives CDR1 SGHRS, CDR2 YFSETQ.

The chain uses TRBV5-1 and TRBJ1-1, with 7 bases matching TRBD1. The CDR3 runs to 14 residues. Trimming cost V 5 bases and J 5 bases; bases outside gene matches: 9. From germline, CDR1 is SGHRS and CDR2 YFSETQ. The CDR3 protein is CASSPTGVWTEAFF. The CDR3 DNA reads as TGCGCCAGCAGTCCCACAGGGGTTTGGACTGAAGCTTTCTTT. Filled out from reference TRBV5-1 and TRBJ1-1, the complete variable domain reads KAGVTQTPRYLIKTRGQQVTLSCSPISGHRSVSWYQQTPGQGLQFLFEYFSETQRNKGNFPGRFSGRQFSNSRSEMNVSTLELGDSALYLCASSPTGVWTEAFFGQGTRLTVV.

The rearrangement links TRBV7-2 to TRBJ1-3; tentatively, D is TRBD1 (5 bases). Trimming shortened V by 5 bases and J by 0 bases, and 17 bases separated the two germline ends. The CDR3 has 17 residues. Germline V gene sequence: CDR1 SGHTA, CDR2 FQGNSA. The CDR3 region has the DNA TGTGCCAGCAGCGAAGTTGCAGGGTCCCTCTCTGGAAACACCATATATTTT. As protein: CASSEVAGSLSGNTIYF.

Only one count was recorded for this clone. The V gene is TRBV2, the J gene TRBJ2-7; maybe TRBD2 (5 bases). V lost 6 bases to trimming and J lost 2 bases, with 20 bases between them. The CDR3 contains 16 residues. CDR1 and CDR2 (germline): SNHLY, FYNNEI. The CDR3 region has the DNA TGTGCCAGCAGGCTTGCCGGGAACCCTATCACCTACGAGCAGTACTTC. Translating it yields CASRLAGNPITYEQYF.

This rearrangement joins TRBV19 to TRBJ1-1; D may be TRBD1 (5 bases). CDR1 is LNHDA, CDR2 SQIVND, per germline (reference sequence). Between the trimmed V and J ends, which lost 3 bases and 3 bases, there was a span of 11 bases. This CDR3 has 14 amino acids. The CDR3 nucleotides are TGTGCCAGTAGTATTACGGGGCCGGACACTGAAGCTTTCTTT. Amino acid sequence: CASSITGPDTEAFF.

CDR3 region: CAISEAQGNWADTQYF. CDR3 in DNA: TGTGCCATCAGTGAAGCCCAGGGAAATTGGGCAGATACGCAGTATTTT. The V and J genes are TRBV10-3 and TRBJ2-3; D might be TRBD1 (5 bases). V was trimmed by 3 bases and J by 4 bases, leaving 17 bases between them. CDR1 and CDR2 (germline): ENHRY, SYGVKD. The CDR3 covers 16 residues.

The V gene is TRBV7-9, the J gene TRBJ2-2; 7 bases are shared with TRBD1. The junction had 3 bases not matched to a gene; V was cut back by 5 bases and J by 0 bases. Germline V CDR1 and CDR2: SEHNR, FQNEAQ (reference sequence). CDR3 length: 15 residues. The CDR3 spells CASSDGTANTGELFF. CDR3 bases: TGTGCCAGCAGCGACGGGACAGCGAACACCGGGGAGCTGTTTTTT.

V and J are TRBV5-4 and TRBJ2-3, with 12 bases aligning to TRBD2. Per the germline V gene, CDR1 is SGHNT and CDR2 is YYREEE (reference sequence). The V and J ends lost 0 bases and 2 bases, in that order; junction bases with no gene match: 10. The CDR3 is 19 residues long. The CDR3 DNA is TGTGCCAGCAGCTTGGCGGTTACTAGCGGGAGGCCTATCACAGATACGCAGTATTTT. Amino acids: CASSLAVTSGRPITDTQYF.

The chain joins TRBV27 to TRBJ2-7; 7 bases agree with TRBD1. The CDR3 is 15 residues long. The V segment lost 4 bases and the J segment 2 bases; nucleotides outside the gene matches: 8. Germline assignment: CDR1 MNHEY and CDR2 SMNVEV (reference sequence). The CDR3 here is CASSSILGQAYEQYF. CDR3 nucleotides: TGTGCCAGCAGTTCTATCTTAGGACAGGCCTACGAGCAGTACTTC.

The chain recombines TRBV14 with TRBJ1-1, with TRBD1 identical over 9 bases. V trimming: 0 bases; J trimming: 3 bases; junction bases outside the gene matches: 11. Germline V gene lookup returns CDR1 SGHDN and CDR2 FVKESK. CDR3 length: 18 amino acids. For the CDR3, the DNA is TGTGCCAGCAGCCAAGATAAGTGGACAGGGGTTGGGTACACTGAAGCTTTCTTT. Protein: CASSQDKWTGVGYTEAFF.

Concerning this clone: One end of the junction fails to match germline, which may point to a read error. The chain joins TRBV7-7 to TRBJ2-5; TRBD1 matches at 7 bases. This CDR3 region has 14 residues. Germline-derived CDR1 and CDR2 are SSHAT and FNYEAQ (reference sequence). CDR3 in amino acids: CASSQTGVGETQYF. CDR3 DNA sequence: TGTGCTAGCAGCCAAACAGGGGTTGGAGAGACCCAGTACTTC.

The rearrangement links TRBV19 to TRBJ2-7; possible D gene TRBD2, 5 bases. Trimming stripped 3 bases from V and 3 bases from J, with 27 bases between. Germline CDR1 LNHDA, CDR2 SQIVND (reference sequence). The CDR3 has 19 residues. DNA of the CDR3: TGTGCCAGTAGTATCATCCCCTATCTCCGGGAACCCCACTACTACGAGCAGTACTTC. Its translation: CASSIIPYLREPHYYEQYF.

The CDR3 coding sequence is TGTGCCAGCAGCTACGGGGAAGGGGTGCACGAGCAGTACTTC. Its translation is CASSYGEGVHEQYF. The chain recombines TRBV11-2 with TRBJ2-7; D assignment may be TRBD1 or TRBD2 (5 bases each). The ends were cut back, 4 bases at V and 5 bases at J, with 15 bases in the middle. Germline loops: CDR1 SGHAT, CDR2 FQNNGV. This CDR3 has 14 amino acids.

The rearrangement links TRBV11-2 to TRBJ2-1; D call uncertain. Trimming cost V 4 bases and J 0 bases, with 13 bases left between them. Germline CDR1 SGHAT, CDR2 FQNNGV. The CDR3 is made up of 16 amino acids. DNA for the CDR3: TGTGCCAGCAGCTCCTCACTCGACCCCTCCTACAATGAGCAGTTCTTC. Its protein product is CASSSSLDPSYNEQFF. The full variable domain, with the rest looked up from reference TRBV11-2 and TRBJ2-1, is EAGVAQSPRYKIIEKRQSVAFWCNPISGHATLYWYQQILGQGPKLLIQFQNNGVVDDSQLPKDRFSAERLKGVDSTLKIQPAKLEDSAVYLCASSSSLDPSYNEQFFGPGTRLTVL.

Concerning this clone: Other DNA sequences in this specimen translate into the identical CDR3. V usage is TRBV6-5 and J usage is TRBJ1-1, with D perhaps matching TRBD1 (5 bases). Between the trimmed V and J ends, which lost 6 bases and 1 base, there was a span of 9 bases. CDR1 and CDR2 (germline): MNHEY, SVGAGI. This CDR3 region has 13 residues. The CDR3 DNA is TGTGCCAGCAGCGACGGACAGAACACTGAAGCTTTCTTT. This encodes CASSDGQNTEAFF.

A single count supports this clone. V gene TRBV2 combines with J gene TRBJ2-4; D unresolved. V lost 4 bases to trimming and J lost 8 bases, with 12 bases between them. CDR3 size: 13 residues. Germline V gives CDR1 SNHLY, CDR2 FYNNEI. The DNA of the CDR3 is TGTGCCAGCAGTGGAGGTCCCGCGGACATTCAGTACTTC. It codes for CASSGGPADIQYF. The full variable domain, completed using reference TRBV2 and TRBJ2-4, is EPEVTQTPSHQVTQMGQEVILRCVPISNHLYFYWYRQILGQKVEFLVSFYNNEISEKSEIFDDQFSVERPDGSNFTLKIRSTKLEDSAMYFCASSGGPADIQYFGAGTRLSVL.

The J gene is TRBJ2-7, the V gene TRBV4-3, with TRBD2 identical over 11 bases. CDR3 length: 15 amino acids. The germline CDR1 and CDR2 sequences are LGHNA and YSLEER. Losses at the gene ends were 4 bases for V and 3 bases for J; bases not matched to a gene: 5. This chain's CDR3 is CASSPGTSGGYEQYF. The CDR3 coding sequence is TGCGCCAGCAGCCCGGGGACTAGCGGAGGCTACGAGCAGTACTTC.

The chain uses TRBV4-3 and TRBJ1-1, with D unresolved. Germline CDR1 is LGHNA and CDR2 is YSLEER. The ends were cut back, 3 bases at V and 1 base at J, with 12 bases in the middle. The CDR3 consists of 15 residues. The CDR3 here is CASSQARWENTEAFF. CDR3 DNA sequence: TGCGCCAGCAGCCAGGCCAGGTGGGAGAACACTGAAGCTTTCTTT.

The CDR3 is CASSLSLAGYYNEQFF. CDR3 DNA: TGTGCCAGCAGCTTATCTCTAGCGGGCTACTACAATGAGCAGTTCTTC. This chain uses TRBV13 with TRBJ2-1; the match to TRBD2 covers 8 bases. The CDR3 has 16 residues. V was clipped by 2 bases and J by 3 bases; unmatched bases: 6. Germline assignment: CDR1 PRHDT and CDR2 FYEKMQ (reference sequence).

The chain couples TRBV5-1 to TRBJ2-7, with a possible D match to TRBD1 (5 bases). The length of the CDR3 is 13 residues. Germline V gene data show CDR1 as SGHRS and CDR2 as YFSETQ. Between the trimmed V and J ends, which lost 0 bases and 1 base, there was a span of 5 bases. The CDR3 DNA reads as TGCGCCAGCAGCTTGGCAGGGTCCTACGAGCAGTACTTC. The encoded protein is CASSLAGSYEQYF.

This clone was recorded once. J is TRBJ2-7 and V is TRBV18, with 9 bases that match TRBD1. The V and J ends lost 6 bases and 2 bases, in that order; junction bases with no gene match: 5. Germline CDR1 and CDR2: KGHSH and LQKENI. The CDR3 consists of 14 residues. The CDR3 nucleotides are TGTGCCAGCTCCTACAGGGGGCGAACCTACGAGCAGTACTTC. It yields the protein CASSYRGRTYEQYF.

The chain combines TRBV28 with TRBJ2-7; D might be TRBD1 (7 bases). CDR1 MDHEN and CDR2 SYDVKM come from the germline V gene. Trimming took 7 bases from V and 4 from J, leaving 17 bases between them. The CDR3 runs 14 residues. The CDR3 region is CASTPRGTAYEQYF. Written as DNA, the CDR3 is TGTGCCAGCACGCCCCGGGGGACAGCATACGAGCAGTACTTC.

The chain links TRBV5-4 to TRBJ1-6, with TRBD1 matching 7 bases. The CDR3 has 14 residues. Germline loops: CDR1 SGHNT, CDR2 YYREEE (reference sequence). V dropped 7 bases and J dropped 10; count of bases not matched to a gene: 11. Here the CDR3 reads CASRYRGAGSPLHF. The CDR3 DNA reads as TGTGCCAGCCGTTACAGGGGCGCGGGCTCACCCCTCCACTTT.

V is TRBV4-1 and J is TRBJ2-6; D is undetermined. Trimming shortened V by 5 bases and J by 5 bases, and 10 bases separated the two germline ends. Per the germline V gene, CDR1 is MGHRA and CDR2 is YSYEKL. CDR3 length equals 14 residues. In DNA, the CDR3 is TGCGCCAGCAGCGTTTTTGGGAGGGCCAACGTCCTGACTTTC. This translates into CASSVFGRANVLTF.

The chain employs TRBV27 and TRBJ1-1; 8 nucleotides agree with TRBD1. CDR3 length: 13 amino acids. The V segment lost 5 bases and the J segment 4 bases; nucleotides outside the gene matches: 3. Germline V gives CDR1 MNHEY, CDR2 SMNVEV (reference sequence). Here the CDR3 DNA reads TGTGCCAGCAGTCAGGGGGCGCTCACTGAAGCTTTCTTT. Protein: CASSQGALTEAFF.

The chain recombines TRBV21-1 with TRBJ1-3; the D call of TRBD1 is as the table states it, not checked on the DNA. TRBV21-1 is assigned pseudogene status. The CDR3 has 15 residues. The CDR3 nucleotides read TGTGCCAGCAGCAAAGAGGGGCCGGCTGAAAACACCATATATTTT. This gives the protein CASSKEGPAENTIYF.